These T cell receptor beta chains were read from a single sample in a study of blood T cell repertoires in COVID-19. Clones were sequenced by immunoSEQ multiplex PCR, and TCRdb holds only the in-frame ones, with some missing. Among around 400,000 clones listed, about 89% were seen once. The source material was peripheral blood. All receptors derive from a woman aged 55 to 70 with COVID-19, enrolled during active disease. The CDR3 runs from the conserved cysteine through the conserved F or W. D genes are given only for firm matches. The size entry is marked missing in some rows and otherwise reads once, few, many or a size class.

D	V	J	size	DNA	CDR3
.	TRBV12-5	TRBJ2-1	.	TGTGCTAGTGGTGGACAGAGAAGCTACAATGAGCAGTTCTTC	CASGGQRSYNEQFF
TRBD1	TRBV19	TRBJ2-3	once	TGTGCCAGTAGTGGAATGGACAGGGTCACAGATACGCAGTATTTT	CASSGMDRVTDTQYF
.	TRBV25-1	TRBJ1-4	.	TGTGCCAGCAGTGATGCCAGGGTTTATGAAAAACTGTTTTTT	CASSDARVYEKLFF
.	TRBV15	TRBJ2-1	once	TGTGCCACCAGCAGAGAAGACTCCTTCAATGAGCAGTTCTTC	CATSREDSFNEQFF
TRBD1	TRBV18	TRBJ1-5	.	TGTGCCAGCTCACCAGGGACAGGGGGGATACAGCCCCAGCATTTT	CASSPGTGGIQPQHF
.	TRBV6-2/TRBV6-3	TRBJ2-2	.	TGTGCCAGCAGTTACTCGTACCCGACAGGTTTGACGAACACCGGGGAGCTGTTTTTT	CASSYSYPTGLTNTGELFF
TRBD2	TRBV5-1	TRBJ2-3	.	TGCGCCAGCAGCTTGGCTCTAGCGGGGAGATCTAGCACAGATACGCAGTATTTT	CASSLALAGRSSTDTQYF
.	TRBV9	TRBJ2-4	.	TGTGCCAGCAGCCCCCATGAGGACATTCAGTACTTC	CASSPHEDIQYF
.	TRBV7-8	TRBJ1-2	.	TGTGCCAGCAGCCTGGACTTGGCTTCTAACTATGGCTACACCTTC	CASSLDLASNYGYTF
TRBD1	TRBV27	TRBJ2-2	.	TGTGCCAGCAGAAAACAGGGGTTCGCGAACACCGGGGAGCTGTTTTTT	CASRKQGFANTGELFF
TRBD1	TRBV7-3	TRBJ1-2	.	TGTGCCAGCAGCTTAACTCCCGGGACAGTTGCCCTTGCTAACTATGGCTACACCTTC	CASSLTPGTVALANYGYTF
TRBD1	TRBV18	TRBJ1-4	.	TGTGCCAGCTCACCACCTATAGGACAGGGGTATGAAAAACTGTTTTTT	CASSPPIGQGYEKLFF
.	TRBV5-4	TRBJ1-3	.	TGTGCCAGCAGCTTGGGGGGGCAACTCTCTGGAAACACCATATATTTT	CASSLGGQLSGNTIYF
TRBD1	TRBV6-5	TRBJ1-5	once	TGTGCCAGCAGCGCACAGGGGAATCAGCCCCAGCATTTT	CASSAQGNQPQHF
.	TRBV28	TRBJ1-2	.	TGTGCCAGCAGTCCTGAACGGAGCCACACCTTC	CASSPERSHTF
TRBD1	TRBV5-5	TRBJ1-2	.	TGTGCCAGCAGCTTTCAGGGCCAGGGGGCAGTGGGAGGCTACACCTTC	CASSFQGQGAVGGYTF
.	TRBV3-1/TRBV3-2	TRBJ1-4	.	TGTGCCAGCAGCCAAGCCACAGGGGAAAAACTGTTTTTT	CASSQATGEKLFF
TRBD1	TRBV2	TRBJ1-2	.	TGTGCCAGCAGTGGGGGGACAGGGCCAAACTATGGCTACACCTTC	CASSGGTGPNYGYTF
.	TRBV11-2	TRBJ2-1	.	TGTGCCAGCAGCCCCGGAGGGGGCAGGGTGTTCTTC	CASSPGGGRVFF
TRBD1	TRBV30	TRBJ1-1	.	TGTGCCTGGACGTTCGCCAGGGGGCACACTGAAGCTTTCTTT	CAWTFARGHTEAFF
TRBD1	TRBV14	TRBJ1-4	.	TGTGCCAGCAGCCGATGGACAGGGGGAAGTGCTAATGAAAAACTGTTTTTT	CASSRWTGGSANEKLFF
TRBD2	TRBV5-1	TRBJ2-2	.	TGCGCCAGCAGCTTGGCTCCCAGGGAGGGAGGTGCCGGGGAGCTGTTTTTT	CASSLAPREGGAGELFF
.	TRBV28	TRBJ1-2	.	TGTGCCAGCAGTTTGAAGACCGCGGGTCGCTACACCTTC	CASSLKTAGRYTF
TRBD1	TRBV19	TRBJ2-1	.	TGTGCCAGTAGTATGGGGGACAGCAAAGGCAATGAGCAGTTCTTC	CASSMGDSKGNEQFF
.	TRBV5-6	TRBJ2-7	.	TGTGCCAGCAGCATTATGAGACAGGCGAGAGACTTC	CASSIMRQARDF
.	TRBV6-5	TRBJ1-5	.	TGTGCCAGCAGTAAACGACAGGCCCTTGGTCAACCCCAGCATTTT	CASSKRQALGQPQHF
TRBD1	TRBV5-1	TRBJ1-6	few	TGCGCCAGCAGCGCTACAGGCAGGGGGAATTCACCCCTCCACTTT	CASSATGRGNSPLHF
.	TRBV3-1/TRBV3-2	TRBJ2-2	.	TGTGCCAGCAGCCAAGCCCACCAGGCGAACACCGGGGAGCTGTTTTTT	CASSQAHQANTGELFF
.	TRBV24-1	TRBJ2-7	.	TGTGCCCCCCAGGTTGAAACCTACGAGCAGTACTTC	CAPQVETYEQYF
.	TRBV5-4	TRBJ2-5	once	TGTGCCAGCAGCCGTAGCACGAAAGAGACCCAGTACTTC	CASSRSTKETQYF
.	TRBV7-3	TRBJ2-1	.	TGTGCCAGCACCCCCGGAGTCGGTGGTGAGCAGTTCTTC	CASTPGVGGEQFF
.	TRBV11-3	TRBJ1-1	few	TGTGCCAGCAGCTTGGGGGCCACTGAAGCTTTCTTT	CASSLGATEAFF
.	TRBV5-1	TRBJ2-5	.	TGCGCCAGCAGCTTGAGGGGGGGAAGTGCGGAGACCCAGTACTTC	CASSLRGGSAETQYF
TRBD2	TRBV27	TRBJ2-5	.	TGTGCCAGCAGTTCAGGCGGGGGGGAGACCCAGTACTTC	CASSSGGGETQYF
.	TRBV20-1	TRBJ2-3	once	TGCAGTGCGCGGGTAGCAGATACGCAGTATTTT	CSARVADTQYF
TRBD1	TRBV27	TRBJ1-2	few	TGTGCCAGCAGTTACCTCACGGACAGGGGGTATGGGGATGGCTACACCTTC	CASSYLTDRGYGDGYTF
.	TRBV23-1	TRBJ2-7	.	TGCGCCAGCAGTCCACGGAATGTGACCGGGACTGAATCCTACGAGCAGTACTTC	CASSPRNVTGTESYEQYF
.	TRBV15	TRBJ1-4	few	TGTGCCACCAGCACCCCCCAGAAGAGGAGTGAAAAACTGTTTTTT	CATSTPQKRSEKLFF
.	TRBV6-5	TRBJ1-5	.	TGTGCCAGCAGTTACAAACTCCATCAGCCCCAGCATTTT	CASSYKLHQPQHF
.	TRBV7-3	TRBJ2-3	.	TGTGCCAGCAGCTTATCGGGGGAACGAGATACGCAGTATTTT	CASSLSGERDTQYF
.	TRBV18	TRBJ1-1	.	TGTGCCAGCTCTCACGGACAGTTGAACACTGAAGCTTTCTTT	CASSHGQLNTEAFF
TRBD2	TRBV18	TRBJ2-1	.	TGTGCCAGCTCGCAAACTAGCGGGGGGGCCGGTGAGCAGTTCTTC	CASSQTSGGAGEQFF
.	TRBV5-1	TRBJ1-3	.	TGCGCCAGCAGCCCAGGTGGTGGAAACACCATATATTTT	CASSPGGGNTIYF
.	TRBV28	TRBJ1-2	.	TGTGCCAGCAGTTTGGGAAAGAGGACAGAACTTTATGGCTACACCTTC	CASSLGKRTELYGYTF
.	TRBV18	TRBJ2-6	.	TGTGCCAGCTCTTTTGGGGGCCCTGGGGCCAACGTCCTGACTTTC	CASSFGGPGANVLTF
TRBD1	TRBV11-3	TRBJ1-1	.	TGTGCCAGCAGCTTAGGGACCGAGACAGGGAGCCCGAACACTGAAGCTTTCTTT	CASSLGTETGSPNTEAFF
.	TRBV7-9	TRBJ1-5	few	TGTGCCAGCAGCTCCGCGCGGGGTCAGCCCCAGCATTTT	CASSSARGQPQHF
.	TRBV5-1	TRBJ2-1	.	TGCGCCAGCAGCTTAAACCCTCTAGGGAGCTCCTACAATGAGCAGTTCTTC	CASSLNPLGSSYNEQFF
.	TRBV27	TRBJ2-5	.	TGTGCCAGCCAGCGGAGCACACAAGAGACCCAGTACTTC	CASQRSTQETQYF
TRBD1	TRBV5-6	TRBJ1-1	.	TGTGCCAGCAGCTCGGACAGGGGCGTAGCTGTAACTTTCTTT	CASSSDRGVAVTFF
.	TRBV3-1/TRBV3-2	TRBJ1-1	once	TGTGCCAGCAGCCAAACTTACAGGGCGAACACTGAAGCTTTCTTT	CASSQTYRANTEAFF
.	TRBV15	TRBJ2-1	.	TGTGCCACCAGCAGAGATCCCAGGCCGAGAAATGAGCAGTTCTTC	CATSRDPRPRNEQFF
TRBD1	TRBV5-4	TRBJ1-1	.	TGTGCCCGCAGGCGGGGACAGGGGGCGCGGACTCCTTTCATGAACACTGAAGCTTTCTTT	CARRRGQGARTPFMNTEAFF
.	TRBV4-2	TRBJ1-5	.	TGTGCCAGCAGCCAAGGTTTGGGTTACGGGGGGCCTCAGCCCCAGCATTTT	CASSQGLGYGGPQPQHF
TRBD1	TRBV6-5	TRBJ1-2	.	TGTGCCAGCAAAGCCGGGACAGCCTTATATGGCTACACCTTC	CASKAGTALYGYTF